The clone carrying this TCR beta chain came up a few times. The sample comes from a study of beta chain features in type 1 diabetes. Investigators reverse transcribed all isolated RNA, so they sequenced expressed TCRB transcripts. The table came from immunoSEQ multiplex PCR; TCRdb's copy has only in-frame clones and leaves some out. The table has roughly 450,000 clones, approximately 14% seen once. Germline loops: CDR1 MGHRA, CDR2 YSYEKL. V was shortened by 4 bases and J by 3 bases, with 15 bases between the two germline ends. The CDR3 covers 15 residues. The sequenced sample consisted of naive CD4+ T cells from blood. The clonotype was recovered from a man aged 25 to 40 in good health. The genes are TRBV4-1 and TRBJ1-1, with D unresolved. CDR3 region: CASSRLAGIDTEAFF. DNA for the CDR3: TGCGCCAGCAGCCGGCTCGCTGGGATCGACACTGAAGCTTTCTTT.